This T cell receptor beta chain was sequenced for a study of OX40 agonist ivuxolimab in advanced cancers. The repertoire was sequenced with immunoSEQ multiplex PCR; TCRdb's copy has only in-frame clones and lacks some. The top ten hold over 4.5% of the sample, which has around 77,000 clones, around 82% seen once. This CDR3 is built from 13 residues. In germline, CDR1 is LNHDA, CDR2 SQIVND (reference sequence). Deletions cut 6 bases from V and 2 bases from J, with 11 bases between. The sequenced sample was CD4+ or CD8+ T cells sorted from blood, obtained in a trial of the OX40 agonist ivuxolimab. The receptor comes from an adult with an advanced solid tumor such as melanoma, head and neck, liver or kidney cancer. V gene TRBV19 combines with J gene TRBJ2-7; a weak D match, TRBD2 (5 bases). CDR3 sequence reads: CASRRAGPYEQYF. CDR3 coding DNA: TGTGCCAGTAGGCGGGCCGGTCCCTACGAGCAGTACTTC.